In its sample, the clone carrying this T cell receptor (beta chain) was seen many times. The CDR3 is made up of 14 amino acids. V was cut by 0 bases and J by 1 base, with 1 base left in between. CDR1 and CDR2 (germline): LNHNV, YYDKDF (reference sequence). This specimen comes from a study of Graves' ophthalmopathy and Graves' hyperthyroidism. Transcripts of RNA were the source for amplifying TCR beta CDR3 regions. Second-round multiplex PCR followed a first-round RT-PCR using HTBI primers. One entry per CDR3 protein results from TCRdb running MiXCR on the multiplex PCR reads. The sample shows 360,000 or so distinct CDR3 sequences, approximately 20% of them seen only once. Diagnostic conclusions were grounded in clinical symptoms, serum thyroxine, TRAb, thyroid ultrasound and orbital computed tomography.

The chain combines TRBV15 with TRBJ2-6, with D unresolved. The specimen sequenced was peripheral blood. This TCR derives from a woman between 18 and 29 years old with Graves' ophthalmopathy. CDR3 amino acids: CATSRDSGANVLTF. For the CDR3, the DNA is TGTGCCACCAGCAGAGATTCTGGGGCCAACGTCCTGACTTTC.